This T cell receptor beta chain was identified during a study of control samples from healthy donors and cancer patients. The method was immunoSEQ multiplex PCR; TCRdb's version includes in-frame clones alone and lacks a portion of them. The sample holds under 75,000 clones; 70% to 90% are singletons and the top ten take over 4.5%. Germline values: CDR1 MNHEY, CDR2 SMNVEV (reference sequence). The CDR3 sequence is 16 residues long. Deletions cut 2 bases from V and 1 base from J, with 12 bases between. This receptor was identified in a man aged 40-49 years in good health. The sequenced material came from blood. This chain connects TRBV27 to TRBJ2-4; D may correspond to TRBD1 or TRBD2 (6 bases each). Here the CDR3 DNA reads TGTGCCAGCAGTTTAGCGATCGGGGGCGCCAAAAACATTCAGTACTTC. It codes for CASSLAIGGAKNIQYF.